In its sample, the clone carrying this T cell receptor (beta chain) was seen a few times. A multiplex PCR was run with 60 Vbeta primers and 13 Jbeta primers. The table came from immunoSEQ multiplex PCR; TCRdb's copy has only in-frame clones and leaves some out. The profile shows around 170,000 clones, approximately 78% of them singletons. The data originate from a study of cytomegalovirus exposure and HLA in healthy donors. Germline V lookup: CDR1 SGHVS, CDR2 FQNEAQ. The CDR3 is 12 residues long. V dropped 1 base and J dropped 6 bases, with 7 bases sitting between them. Sequenced input: PBMCs. J is TRBJ2-7 and V is TRBV7-8; D possibly corresponds to TRBD1 (5 bases). The origin of this receptor is a woman aged 18-30 years in good health and CMV-seronegative. In DNA, the CDR3 is TGTGCCAGCAGCTTAGTAAGGGGCGAGCAGTACTTC. Encoded protein: CASSLVRGEQYF.